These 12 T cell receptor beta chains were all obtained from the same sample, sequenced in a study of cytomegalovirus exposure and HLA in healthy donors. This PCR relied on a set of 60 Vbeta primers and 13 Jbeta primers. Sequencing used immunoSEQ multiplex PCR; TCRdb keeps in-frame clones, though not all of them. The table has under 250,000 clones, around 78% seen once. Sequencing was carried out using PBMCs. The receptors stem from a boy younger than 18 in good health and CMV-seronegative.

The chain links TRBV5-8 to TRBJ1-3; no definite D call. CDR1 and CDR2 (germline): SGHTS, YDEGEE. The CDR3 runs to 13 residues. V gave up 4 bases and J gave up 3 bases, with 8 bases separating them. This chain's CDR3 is CASSLVFGNTIYF. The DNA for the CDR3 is TGTGCCAGCAGCCTAGTGTTTGGAAACACCATATATTTT.

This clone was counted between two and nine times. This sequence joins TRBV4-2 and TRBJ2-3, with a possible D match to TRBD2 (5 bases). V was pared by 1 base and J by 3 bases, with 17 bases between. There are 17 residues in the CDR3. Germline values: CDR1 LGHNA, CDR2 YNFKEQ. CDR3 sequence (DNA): TGTGCCAGCAGCCAAGGTACACTAGGAGTCAAAACAGATACGCAGTATTTT. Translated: CASSQGTLGVKTDTQYF.

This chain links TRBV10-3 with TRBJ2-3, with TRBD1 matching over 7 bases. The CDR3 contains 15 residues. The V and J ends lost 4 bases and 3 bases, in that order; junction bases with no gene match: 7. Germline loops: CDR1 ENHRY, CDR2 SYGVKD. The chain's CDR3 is CAISGKGAKTDTQYF. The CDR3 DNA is TGTGCCATCAGTGGGAAGGGGGCAAAGACAGATACGCAGTATTTT.

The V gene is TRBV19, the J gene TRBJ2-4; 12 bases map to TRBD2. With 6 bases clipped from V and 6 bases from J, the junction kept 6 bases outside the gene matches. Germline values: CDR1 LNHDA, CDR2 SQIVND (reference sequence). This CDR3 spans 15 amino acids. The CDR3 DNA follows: TGTGCCAGTAGGCCGACTAGCGGGAGTGGAAACATTCAGTACTTC. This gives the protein CASRPTSGSGNIQYF.

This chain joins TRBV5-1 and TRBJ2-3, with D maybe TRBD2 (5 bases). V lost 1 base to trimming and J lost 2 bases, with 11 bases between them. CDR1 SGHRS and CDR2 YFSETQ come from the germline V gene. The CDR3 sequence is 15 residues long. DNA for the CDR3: TGCGCCAGCAGCTTGTACGACGGGAACACAGATACGCAGTATTTT. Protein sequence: CASSLYDGNTDTQYF.

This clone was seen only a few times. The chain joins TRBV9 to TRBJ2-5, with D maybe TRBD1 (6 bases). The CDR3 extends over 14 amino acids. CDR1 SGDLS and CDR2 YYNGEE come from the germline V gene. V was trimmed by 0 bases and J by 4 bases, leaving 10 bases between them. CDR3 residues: CASSVAAGAETQYF. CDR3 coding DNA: TGTGCCAGCAGCGTAGCTGCAGGGGCAGAGACCCAGTACTTC.

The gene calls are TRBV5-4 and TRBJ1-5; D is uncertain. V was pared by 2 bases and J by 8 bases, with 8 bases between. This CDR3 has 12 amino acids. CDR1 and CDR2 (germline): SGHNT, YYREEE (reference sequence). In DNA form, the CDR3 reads TGTGCCAGCAGCTTTTCCTACGAGCCCCAGCATTTT. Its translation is CASSFSYEPQHF.

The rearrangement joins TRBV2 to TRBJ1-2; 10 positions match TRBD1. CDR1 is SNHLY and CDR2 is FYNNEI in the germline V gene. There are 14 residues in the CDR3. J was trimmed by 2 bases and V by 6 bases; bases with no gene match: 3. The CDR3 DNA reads TGTGCCAGCAGCGACAGGGGGCTGAACTATGGCTACACCTTC. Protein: CASSDRGLNYGYTF.

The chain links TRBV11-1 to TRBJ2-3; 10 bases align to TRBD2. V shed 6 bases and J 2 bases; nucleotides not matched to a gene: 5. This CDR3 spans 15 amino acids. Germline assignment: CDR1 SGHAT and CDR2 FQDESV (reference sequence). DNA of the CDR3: TGTGCCAGCAGGGGACTAGCGTTTGACACAGATACGCAGTATTTT. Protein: CASRGLAFDTDTQYF.

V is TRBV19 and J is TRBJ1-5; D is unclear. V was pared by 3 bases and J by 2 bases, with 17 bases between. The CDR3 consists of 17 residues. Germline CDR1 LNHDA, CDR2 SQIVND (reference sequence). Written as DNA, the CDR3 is TGTGCCAGTAGTATTCTTGGTATGCCGCAGGGCAATCAGCCCCAGCATTTT. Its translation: CASSILGMPQGNQPQHF.

The CDR3 region has the DNA TGTGCCAGCAGTTACTCGCGGAGGGCCGAAGATACGCAGTATTTT. Its protein product is CASSYSRRAEDTQYF. This sequence joins TRBV6-5 and TRBJ2-3, with TRBD2 as a possible D gene (6 bases). This CDR3 has 15 amino acids. Looked up from germline, CDR1 is MNHEY and CDR2 is SVGAGI. V was trimmed by 0 bases and J by 5 bases, leaving 12 bases between them.

The CDR3 DNA sequence: TGTGCCAGCAGCTGGGGGGACAGGTTTAATTCACCCCTCCACTTT. This encodes CASSWGDRFNSPLHF. The chain joins TRBV5-5 to TRBJ1-6, with TRBD1 matching over 8 bases. Trimming at V came to 3 bases and at J to 6 bases, leaving 5 bases not matched to a gene. Per germline, CDR1 SGHKS and CDR2 YYEKEE (reference sequence). The CDR3 length is 15 residues.